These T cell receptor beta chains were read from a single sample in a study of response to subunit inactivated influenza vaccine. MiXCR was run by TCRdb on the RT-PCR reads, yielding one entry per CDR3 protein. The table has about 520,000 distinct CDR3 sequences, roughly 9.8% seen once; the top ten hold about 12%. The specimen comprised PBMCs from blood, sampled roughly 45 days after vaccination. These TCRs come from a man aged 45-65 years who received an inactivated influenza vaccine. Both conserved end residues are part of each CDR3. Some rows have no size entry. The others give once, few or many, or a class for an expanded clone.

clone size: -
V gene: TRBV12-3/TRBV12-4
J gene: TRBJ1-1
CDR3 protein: CASSSNRGGWTEAFF

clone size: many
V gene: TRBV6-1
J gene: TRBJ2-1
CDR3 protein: CASRGLGGRDPYNEQFF

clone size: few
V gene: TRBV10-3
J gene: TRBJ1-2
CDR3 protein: CAISEGADNYGYTF

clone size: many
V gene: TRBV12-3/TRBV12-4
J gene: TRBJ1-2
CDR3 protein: CASSLVGQLHYGYTF

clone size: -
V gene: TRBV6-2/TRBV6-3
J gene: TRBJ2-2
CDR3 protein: CASRDRRAGELFF

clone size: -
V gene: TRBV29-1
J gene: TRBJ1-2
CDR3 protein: CSADDRAGIGGYTF

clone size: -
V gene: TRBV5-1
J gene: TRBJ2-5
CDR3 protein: CASQTGQVGETQYF

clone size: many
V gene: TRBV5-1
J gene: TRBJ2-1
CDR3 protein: CASSLLGRGGYNEQFF

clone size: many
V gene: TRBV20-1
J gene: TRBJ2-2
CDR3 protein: CSASLLAGGTGELFF

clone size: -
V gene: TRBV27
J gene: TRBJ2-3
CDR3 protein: CASKPGQSSTDTQYF

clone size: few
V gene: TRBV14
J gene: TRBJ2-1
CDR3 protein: CASSQALAGDEQFF

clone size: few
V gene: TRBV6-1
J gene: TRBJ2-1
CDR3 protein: CASNPSGSNEQFF

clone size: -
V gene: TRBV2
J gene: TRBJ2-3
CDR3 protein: CASRMGTGGTDTQYF